Below are 26 T cell receptor beta chains sequenced from a single sample in a study of blood T cells in healthy people across ages. A second PCR, run for roughly 7 to 12 cycles, used a sample-barcoded 5' primer plus a J-beta primer mix. TCRdb re-derived calls from the 5' RACE reads in MiXCR, one entry per CDR3 protein. The sample yields some 900,000 distinct CDR3 sequences, around 26% seen once. The sample was blood. Receptors were obtained from an elderly woman in good health.

The table lists this clonotype with many counts. The chain employs TRBV6-6 and TRBJ1-2; D might be TRBD1 (5 bases). The CDR3 totals 15 residues. V lost 2 bases and J lost 8, with 18 bases in between. The germline gives CDR1 MNHNY, CDR2 SVGAGI (reference sequence). As DNA, the CDR3 is TGTGCCAGCAGTTACGAGGGGAGGCCAACTATGGGCTACACCTTC. It specifies CASSYEGRPTMGYTF.

This clonotype was seen at least ten times. V is TRBV7-9 and J is TRBJ2-5, with D perhaps TRBD2 (7 bases). The length of the CDR3 is 16 residues. Per the germline V gene, CDR1 is SEHNR and CDR2 is FQNEAQ (reference sequence). V was pared by 3 bases and J by 4 bases, with 18 bases between. The CDR3 reads CASSFGGGQRGETQYF. CDR3 DNA sequence: TGTGCCAGCAGCTTTGGGGGGGGACAACGAGGAGAGACCCAGTACTTC.

Points on this clonotype: A much larger clone is a single base away; this may be a read error. The CDR3 reads CASSLAVTDYNEQYF. The CDR3 DNA reads as TGTGCCAGCAGTTTAGCGGTTACGGACTACAATGAGCAGTACTTC. V and J are TRBV6-5 and TRBJ2-7; tentatively, D is TRBD2 (6 bases). V was clipped by 4 bases and J by 7 bases, with 20 bases between them. From germline, CDR1 is MNHEY and CDR2 SVGAGI. This CDR3 has 15 residues.

In its sample, this clonotype was seen many times. This sequence joins TRBV7-2 and TRBJ2-3, with TRBD2 identical over 9 bases. This CDR3 spans 15 amino acids. Germline-derived CDR1 and CDR2 are SGHTA and FQGNSA. V lost 5 bases and J lost 4; bases outside the gene matches: 7. CDR3 sequence reads: CASSLQRGASDTQYF. CDR3 in DNA: TGTGCCAGCAGCCTTCAGCGGGGGGCGTCAGATACGCAGTATTTT.

The chain couples TRBV7-2 to TRBJ1-6, with 7 bases lining up with TRBD1. The CDR3 extends over 14 amino acids. CDR1 is SGHTA, CDR2 FQGNSA, per germline. Trimming took 3 bases from V and 13 from J; bases not matched to a gene: 9. The CDR3 coding sequence is TGTGCCAGCAGCTTCTCGGCAGGGGGTGCCCCCCTCCACTTT. It translates to CASSFSAGGAPLHF. Complete variable domain (other parts from reference TRBV7-2 and TRBJ1-6): GAGVSQSPSNKVTEKGKDVELRCDPISGHTALYWYRQSLGQGLEFLIYFQGNSAPDKSGLPSDRFSAERTGGSVSTLTIQRTQQEDSAVYLCASSFSAGGAPLHFGNGTRLTVT.

This clonotype came up many times. This chain uses TRBV6-2 or TRBV6-3 with TRBJ1-2, with TRBD1 identical over 8 bases. The CDR3 totals 15 residues. The germline gives CDR1 MNHEY, CDR2 SVGEGT. V trimming: 4 bases; J trimming: 4 bases; junction bases outside the gene matches: 8. The CDR3 DNA sequence: TGTGCCAGCAGTTTCCGGGACAGGCGTTCCTATGGCTACACCTTC. Protein product: CASSFRDRRSYGYTF.

As for this clonotype: A junction end diverges from the germline sequence, so it may reflect a read error. CDR3 loop: CASSGGRAGVTYNEQVF. The CDR3 DNA reads TGTGCCAGCAGTGGGGGGAGGGCAGGCGTTACCTACAATGAGCAGGTCTTC. The V and J genes are TRBV25-1 and TRBJ2-1; TRBD2 matches 7 bases. The CDR3 has 17 amino acids. Germline CDR1 and CDR2: MGHDK and SYGVNS.

This clonotype came up a few times. V usage is TRBV6-2 or TRBV6-3 and J usage is TRBJ1-2, with D unresolved. Trimming removed 5 bases from V and 5 bases from J, with 9 bases in between. Germline CDR1 MNHEY, CDR2 SVGEGT. The CDR3 runs to 12 residues. Here the CDR3 reads CASSPPLYGYTF. The CDR3, as DNA: TGTGCCAGCAGTCCTCCCCTATATGGCTACACCTTC.

Concerning this clonotype itself: One end of the junction varies from germline; a read error may be responsible. The rearrangement links TRBV7-2 to TRBJ2-2; TRBD2 matches 9 bases. CDR3 length: 16 amino acids. Per germline, CDR1 SGHTA and CDR2 FQGNSA. The CDR3 coding sequence is TGTGCCAGCAGCTTAGAATGGCTAGCGGGGATCGGGGAGCGGTTTTTT. This translates into CASSLEWLAGIGERFF.

The chain joins TRBV6-2 or TRBV6-3 to TRBJ2-5; D is perhaps TRBD2 (5 bases). V lost 6 bases and J lost 9, with 14 bases in between. This CDR3 has 12 amino acids. Germline V lookup: CDR1 MNHEY, CDR2 SVGEGT. In DNA, the CDR3 is TGTGCCAGCAGCTTAGTCGGGATGGCCCAGTACTTC. It encodes CASSLVGMAQYF.

This clonotype was counted between two and nine times. V and J are TRBV6-1 and TRBJ2-7; D gene uncertain. Germline CDR1 is MNHNS and CDR2 is SASEGT. V gave up 6 bases and J gave up 4 bases, with 10 bases separating them. The CDR3 is 12 amino acids. The DNA of the CDR3 is TGTGCCAGCAGGGACGTTGGGTACGAGCAGTACTTC. Encoded protein: CASRDVGYEQYF.

The chain has TRBV25-1 and TRBJ2-5; TRBD2 aligns across 8 bases. The end of the DNA fits TRBJ2-1 better, so the J call may be wrong. Germline CDR1 reads MGHDK; CDR2 reads SYGVNS. The CDR3 is made up of 14 amino acids. The CDR3 DNA is TGTGCCAGCAGCGTCGGGGGGGCTCAAGAGACCCAGTTCTTC. It is translated as CASSVGGAQETQFF.

This clonotype appeared many times. The chain couples TRBV6-6 to TRBJ2-1, with 7 bases identical to TRBD2. Germline V gene sequence: CDR1 MNHNY, CDR2 SVGAGI (reference sequence). The length of the CDR3 is 16 residues. V lost 5 bases and J lost 0; bases outside the gene matches: 7. CDR3 loop: CASSDKSGDSYNEQFF. CDR3 DNA: TGTGCCAGCAGTGACAAAAGCGGGGACTCCTACAATGAGCAGTTCTTC.

This clonotype was detected many times. The chain employs TRBV7-2 and TRBJ1-6, with TRBD1 matching 11 bases. The CDR3 extends over 16 amino acids. Germline values: CDR1 SGHTA, CDR2 FQGNSA. V was clipped by 6 bases and J by 9 bases; unmatched bases: 10. This CDR3 reads CASSRYGTGGLSPLHF. As DNA, the CDR3 is TGTGCCAGCAGTAGATACGGGACAGGGGGTCTTTCACCCCTCCACTTT.

This clonotype has a handful of counts. The rearrangement uses TRBV12-1 and TRBJ2-1. TRBV12-1 is a documented pseudogene. The CDR3 covers 12 residues. The CDR3 nucleotides read TGTGCCAGCAGGGCTGTCTGCAATGAGCAGTTCTTC. Its protein is CASRAVCNEQFF.

This clonotype is a singleton in its sample. The CDR3 sequence is CSASLRGTSGKNEQFF. The CDR3 DNA reads as TGCAGTGCTAGTCTAAGGGGGACTAGCGGGAAGAATGAGCAGTTCTTC. This rearrangement joins TRBV20-1 to TRBJ2-1, with 13 bases identical to TRBD2. The CDR3 has 16 amino acids. The junction had 9 bases not matched to a gene; V was cut back by 3 bases and J by 7 bases. Germline loops: CDR1 DFQATT, CDR2 SNEGSKA (reference sequence).

A word on this clonotype: At one boundary the junction diverges from the germline segment, which might be a read error. J is TRBJ2-1 and V is TRBV20-1; D might be TRBD1 (5 bases). The CDR3 is 15 amino acids. The germline V gene encodes CDR1 DFQATT and CDR2 SNEGSKA (reference sequence). CDR3 DNA sequence: TGCGGTGCTAGGGGCGTAGTCAGCTCCTACAATGAGCAGTTCTTC. It specifies CGARGVVSSYNEQFF.

This clonotype was counted at least ten times. CDR3 in amino acids: CASRPPGLAVNEQFF. The CDR3 DNA is TGTGCCAGCAGGCCACCGGGACTAGCGGTTAATGAGCAGTTCTTC. The V and J genes are TRBV6-2 or TRBV6-3 and TRBJ2-1, with 11 bases matching TRBD2. This CDR3 has 15 residues. J lost 7 bases, V lost 6 bases, and 8 bases had no gene match. The germline V gene encodes CDR1 MNHEY and CDR2 SVGEGT.

This clonotype was seen a handful of times. The chain is built from TRBV6-2 or TRBV6-3 and TRBJ1-5; 9 bases agree with TRBD1. V lost 6 bases and J lost 6; bases outside the gene matches: 3. CDR3 size: 13 residues. Germline-derived CDR1 and CDR2 are MNHEY and SVGEGT. CDR3 nucleotides: TGTGCCAGCAGACAGGGGGCGAGTCAGCCCCAGCATTTT. It is translated as CASRQGASQPQHF.

This clonotype was observed a handful of times. A much larger clone lies one base from this, so it may be a read error. The rearrangement joins TRBV20-1 to TRBJ2-7, with TRBD2 identical over 13 bases. Germline assignment: CDR1 DFQATT and CDR2 SNEGSKA (reference sequence). Trimming took 4 bases from V and 7 from J; bases not matched to a gene: 4. The CDR3 loop spans 13 amino acids. The chain's CDR3 is CSAKGLAGNEQYF. CDR3 DNA: TGCAGTGCTAAGGGACTAGCGGGGAATGAGCAGTACTTC.

This clonotype was observed many times. This chain joins TRBV6-6 and TRBJ2-5; D not certain. There are 15 residues in the CDR3. Trimming removed 6 bases at V and 5 bases at J, with 19 bases between. Germline V gene data show CDR1 as MNHNY and CDR2 as SVGAGI (reference sequence). CDR3 DNA: TGTGCCAGCAGGGGCACCCTAGGTGGTGGCGAGACCCAGTACTTC. Amino acids: CASRGTLGGGETQYF.

This clonotype was counted ten times or more. The V gene is TRBV7-2, the J gene TRBJ1-6, with unresolved D. Germline V gene sequence: CDR1 SGHTA, CDR2 FQGNSA. The CDR3 has 13 amino acids. Deletions cut 5 bases from V and 7 bases from J, with 9 bases between. CDR3 residues: CASSRVPNSPLHF. CDR3 DNA: TGTGCCAGCAGCCGGGTCCCAAATTCACCCCTCCACTTT.

This clonotype was observed a handful of times. The chain has TRBV28 and TRBJ2-7, with 11 nucleotides matching TRBD1. Per the germline V gene, CDR1 is MDHEN and CDR2 is SYDVKM. Trimming cost V 3 bases and J 6 bases; bases outside gene matches: 4. CDR3 length: 14 residues. The CDR3 region is CASSLGTGGFEQYF. The CDR3 bases are TGTGCCAGCAGTTTGGGGACAGGGGGGTTCGAGCAGTACTTC.

This clonotype has ten or more counts. J is TRBJ1-6 and V is TRBV11-2; the match to TRBD1 covers 9 bases. Trimming at V came to 3 bases and at J to 8 bases, leaving 2 bases not matched to a gene. The CDR3 spans 14 residues. Germline CDR1 reads SGHAT; CDR2 reads FQNNGV. As DNA, the CDR3 is TGTGCCAGCAGCTTGGGACAGGGTTATTCACCCCTCCACTTT. The encoded protein is CASSLGQGYSPLHF.

V and J are TRBV6-5 and TRBJ2-7; D may be TRBD2 (6 bases). Per germline, CDR1 MNHEY and CDR2 SVGAGI. The V end was cut by 7 bases, the J end by 2 bases, with 9 bases between. CDR3 length: 12 amino acids. The CDR3 region has the DNA TGTGCCAGCATCGGCGGGACCTACGAGCAGTACTTC. It translates to CASIGGTYEQYF.

This clonotype has a count of ten or more. V gene TRBV7-2 combines with J gene TRBJ1-6, with D uncertain. CDR3 length equals 14 residues. Looked up from germline, CDR1 is SGHTA and CDR2 is FQGNSA. The germline V and J ends were trimmed by 5 bases and 9 bases, with 14 bases remaining between them. CDR3 DNA sequence: TGTGCCAGCAGCGCGGTGGGGAAGTTTTCACCCCTCCACTTT. Translated: CASSAVGKFSPLHF.